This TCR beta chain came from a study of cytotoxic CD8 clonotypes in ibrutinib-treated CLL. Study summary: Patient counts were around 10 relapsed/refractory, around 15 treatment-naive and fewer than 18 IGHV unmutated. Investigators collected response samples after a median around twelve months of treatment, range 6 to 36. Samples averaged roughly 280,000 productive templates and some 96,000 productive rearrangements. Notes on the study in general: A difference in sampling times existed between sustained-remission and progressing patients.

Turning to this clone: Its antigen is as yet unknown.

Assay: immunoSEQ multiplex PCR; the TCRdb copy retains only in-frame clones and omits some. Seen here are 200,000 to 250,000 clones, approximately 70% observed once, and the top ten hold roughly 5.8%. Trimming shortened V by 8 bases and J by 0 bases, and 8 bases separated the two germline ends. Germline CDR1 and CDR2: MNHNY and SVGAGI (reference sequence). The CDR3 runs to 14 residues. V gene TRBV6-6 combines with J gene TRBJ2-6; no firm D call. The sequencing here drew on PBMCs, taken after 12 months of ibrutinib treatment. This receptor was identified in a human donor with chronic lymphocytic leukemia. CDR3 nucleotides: TGTGCCAGCGGTGATACCTCTGGGGCCAACGTCCTGACTTTC. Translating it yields CASGDTSGANVLTF.